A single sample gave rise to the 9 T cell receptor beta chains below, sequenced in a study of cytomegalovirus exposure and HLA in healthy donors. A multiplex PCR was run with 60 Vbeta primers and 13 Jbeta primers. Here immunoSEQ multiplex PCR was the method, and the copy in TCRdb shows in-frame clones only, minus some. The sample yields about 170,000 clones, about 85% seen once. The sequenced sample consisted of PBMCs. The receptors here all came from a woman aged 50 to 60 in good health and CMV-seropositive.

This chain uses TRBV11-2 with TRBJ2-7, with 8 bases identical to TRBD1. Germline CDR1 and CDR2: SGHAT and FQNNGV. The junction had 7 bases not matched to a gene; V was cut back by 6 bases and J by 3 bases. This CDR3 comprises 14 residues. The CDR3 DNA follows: TGTGCCAGCAGGTCCGGGACAGGAGGCTACGAGCAGTACTTC. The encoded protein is CASRSGTGGYEQYF. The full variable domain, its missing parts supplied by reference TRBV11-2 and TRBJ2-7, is EAGVAQSPRYKIIEKRQSVAFWCNPISGHATLYWYQQILGQGPKLLIQFQNNGVVDDSQLPKDRFSAERLKGVDSTLKIQPAKLEDSAVYLCASRSGTGGYEQYFGPGTRLTVT.

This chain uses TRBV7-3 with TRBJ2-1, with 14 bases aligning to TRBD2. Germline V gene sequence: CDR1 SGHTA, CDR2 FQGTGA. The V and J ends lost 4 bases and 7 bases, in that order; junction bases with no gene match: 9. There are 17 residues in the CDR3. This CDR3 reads CASSSRRLAGGVNEQFF. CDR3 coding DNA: TGTGCCAGCAGCTCCCGCCGACTAGCGGGAGGGGTGAATGAGCAGTTCTTC.

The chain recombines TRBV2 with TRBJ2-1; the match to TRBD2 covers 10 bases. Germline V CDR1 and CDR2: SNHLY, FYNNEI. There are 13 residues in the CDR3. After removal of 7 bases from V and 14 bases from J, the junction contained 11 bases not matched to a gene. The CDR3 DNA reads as TGTGCCAGCACCGGGACTAGCGTCCCACGTAAGTTCTTC. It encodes CASTGTSVPRKFF.

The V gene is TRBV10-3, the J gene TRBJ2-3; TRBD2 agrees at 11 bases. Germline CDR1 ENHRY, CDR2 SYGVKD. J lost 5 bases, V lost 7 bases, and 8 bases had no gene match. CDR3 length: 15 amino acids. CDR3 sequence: CAITPGLAVQDTQYF. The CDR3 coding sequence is TGTGCCATCACCCCGGGACTAGCGGTTCAAGATACGCAGTATTTT.

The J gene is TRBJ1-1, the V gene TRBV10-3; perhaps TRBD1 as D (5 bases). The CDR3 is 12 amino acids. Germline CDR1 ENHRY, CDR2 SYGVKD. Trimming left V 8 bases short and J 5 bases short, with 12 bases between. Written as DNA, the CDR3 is TGTGCCATCTCCGAGGGGAGGACTGAAGCTTTCTTT. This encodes CAISEGRTEAFF.

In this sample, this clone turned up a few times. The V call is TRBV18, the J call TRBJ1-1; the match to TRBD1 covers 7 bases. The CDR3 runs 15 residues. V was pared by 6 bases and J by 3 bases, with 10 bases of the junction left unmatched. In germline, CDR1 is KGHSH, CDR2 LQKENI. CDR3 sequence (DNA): TGTGCCAGCTCCCCCCAGGGTACAGGGGACACTGAAGCTTTCTTT. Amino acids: CASSPQGTGDTEAFF.

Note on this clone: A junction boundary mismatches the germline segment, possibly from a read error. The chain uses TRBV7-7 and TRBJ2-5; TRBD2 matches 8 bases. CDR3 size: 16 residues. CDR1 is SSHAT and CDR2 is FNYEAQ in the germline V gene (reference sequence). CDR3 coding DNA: TGTGCTAGCAGACCGGGGGCGGGAGGTAACCAAGAGACCCAGTACTTC. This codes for CASRPGAGGNQETQYF.

The CDR3 DNA sequence: TGTGCCAGCAGCGCCAGACAGGGGGCCGCCGGGGAGCTGTTTTTT. Protein: CASSARQGAAGELFF. The chain employs TRBV9 and TRBJ2-2; 10 bases map to TRBD1. With V trimmed by 3 bases and J by 6 bases, 5 bases remained unmatched. The CDR3 extends over 15 amino acids. Germline-derived CDR1 and CDR2 are SGDLS and YYNGEE.

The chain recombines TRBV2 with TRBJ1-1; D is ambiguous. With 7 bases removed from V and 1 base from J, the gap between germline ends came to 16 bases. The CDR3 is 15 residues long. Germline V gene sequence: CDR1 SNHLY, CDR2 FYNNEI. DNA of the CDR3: TGTGCCAGCATTGAGGAATGGGCTGGGAACACTGAAGCTTTCTTT. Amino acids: CASIEEWAGNTEAFF.